The 5 T cell receptor beta chains given below trace back to one sample, sequenced in a study of T cells after yellow fever vaccination. One entry per CDR3 protein results from TCRdb running MiXCR on the 5' RACE reads. The data contain roughly 190,000 distinct CDR3 sequences, roughly 11% of them singletons. This specimen consisted of CD8+ T cells sorted from PBMCs, obtained 15 days after the yellow fever booster vaccination. These receptors came from a man aged 18 to 35 who received the YFV17D yellow fever vaccine.

The J gene is TRBJ2-7, the V gene TRBV29-1; 8 bases align to TRBD1. The CDR3 is 12 amino acids. V was pared by 6 bases and J by 4 bases, with 5 bases of the junction left unmatched. Germline V gene sequence: CDR1 SQVTM, CDR2 ANQGSEA. The CDR3 DNA sequence: TGCAGCGTGGGACAGGAGCAATACGAGCAGTACTTC. Translated: CSVGQEQYEQYF.

The CDR3 spells CASSFFGVGISTDTQYF. CDR3 DNA sequence: TGTGCCAGCAGTTTTTTTGGGGTTGGAATAAGCACAGATACGCAGTATTTT. The V call is TRBV12-3 or TRBV12-4, the J call TRBJ2-3; D is unresolved. Trimming shortened V by 3 bases and J by 0 bases, and 16 bases separated the two germline ends. This CDR3 comprises 17 residues.

A few counts support this clonotype. The CDR3 loop reads CATDRRGSTDTQYF. The DNA of the CDR3 is TGTGCCACCGATCGAAGGGGATCCACAGATACGCAGTATTTT. This sequence joins TRBV28 and TRBJ2-3; D is possibly TRBD1 (5 bases). The V end was cut by 10 bases, the J end by 2 bases, with 16 bases between. The CDR3 is 14 residues long. The V gene's germline CDR1 is MDHEN and CDR2 SYDVKM.

The chain combines TRBV4-1 with TRBJ1-1; TRBD1 agrees at 7 bases. CDR1 is MGHRA and CDR2 is YSYEKL in the germline V gene. The ends lost 0 bases at V and 0 bases at J; junction bases unmatched: 7. This CDR3 spans 17 amino acids. Here the CDR3 DNA reads TGCGCCAGCAGCCAAGATGCAGGGGGAGGGCTGAACACTGAAGCTTTCTTT. Amino acid sequence: CASSQDAGGGLNTEAFF.

This clonotype appeared a few times. This could be a read error, since a much larger clone is one nucleotide away. The chain has TRBV4-1 and TRBJ1-5; a possible D gene is TRBD1 (5 bases). CDR1 MGHRA and CDR2 YSYEKL come from the germline V gene. This CDR3 spans 15 amino acids. The CDR3 reads CASSQRRVSSQPQHF. Written as DNA, the CDR3 is TGCGCCAGCAGCCAACGCAGGGTTAGCAGTCAGCCCCAGCATTTT.